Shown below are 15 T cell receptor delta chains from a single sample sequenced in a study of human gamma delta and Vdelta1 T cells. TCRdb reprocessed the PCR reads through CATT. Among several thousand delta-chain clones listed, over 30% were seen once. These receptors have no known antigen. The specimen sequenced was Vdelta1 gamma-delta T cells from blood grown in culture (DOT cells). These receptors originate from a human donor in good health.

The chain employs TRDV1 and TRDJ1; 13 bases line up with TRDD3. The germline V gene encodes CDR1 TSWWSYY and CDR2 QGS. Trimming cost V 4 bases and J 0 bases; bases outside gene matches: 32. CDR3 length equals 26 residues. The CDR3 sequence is CALGGSDPFRSPTLGDTLGYTDKLIF. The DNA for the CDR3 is TGTGCTCTTGGGGGCTCCGATCCCTTTCGCTCCCCTACACTGGGGGATACGCTGGGATACACCGATAAACTCATCTTT.

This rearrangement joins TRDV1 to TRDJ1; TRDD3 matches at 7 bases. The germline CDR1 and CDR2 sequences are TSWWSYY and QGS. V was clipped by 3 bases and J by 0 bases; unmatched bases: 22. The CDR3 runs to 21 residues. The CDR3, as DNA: TGTGCTCTTGGGGAGCTCCCTGTTCACTGGGGATTCATCCTGTACACCGATAAACTCATCTTT. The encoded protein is CALGELPVHWGFILYTDKLIF.

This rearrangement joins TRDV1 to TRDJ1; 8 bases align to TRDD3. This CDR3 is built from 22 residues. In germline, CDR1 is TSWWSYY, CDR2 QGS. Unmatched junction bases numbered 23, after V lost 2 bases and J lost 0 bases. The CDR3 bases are TGTGCTCTTGGGGAAGGACCGGGCGGTGTCTGGCTGGGGGAGATGTACACCGATAAACTCATCTTT. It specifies CALGEGPGGVWLGEMYTDKLIF.

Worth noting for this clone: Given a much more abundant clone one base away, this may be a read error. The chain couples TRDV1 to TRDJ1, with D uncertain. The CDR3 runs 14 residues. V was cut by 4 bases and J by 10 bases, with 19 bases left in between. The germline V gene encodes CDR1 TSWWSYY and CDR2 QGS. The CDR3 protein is CALGVPAYTDGLIF. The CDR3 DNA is TGTGCTCTTGGGGTTCCCGCGTACACCGATGGACTCATCTTT.

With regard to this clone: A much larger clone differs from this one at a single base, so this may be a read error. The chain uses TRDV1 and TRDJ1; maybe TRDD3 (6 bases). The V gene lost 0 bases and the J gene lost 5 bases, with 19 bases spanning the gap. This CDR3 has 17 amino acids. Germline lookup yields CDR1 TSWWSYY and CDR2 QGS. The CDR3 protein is CALGELTGICGADKLIF. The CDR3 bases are TGTGCTCTTGGGGAACTAACCGGGATATGCGGCGCTGATAAACTCATCTTT.

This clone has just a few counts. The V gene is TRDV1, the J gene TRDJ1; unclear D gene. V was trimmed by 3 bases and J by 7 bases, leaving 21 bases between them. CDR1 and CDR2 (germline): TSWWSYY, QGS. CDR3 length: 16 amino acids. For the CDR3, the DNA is TGTGCTCTTGGGGACCCGGCCGTCAGTTTTATCGTTAAACTCATCTTT. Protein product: CALGDPAVSFIVKLIF.

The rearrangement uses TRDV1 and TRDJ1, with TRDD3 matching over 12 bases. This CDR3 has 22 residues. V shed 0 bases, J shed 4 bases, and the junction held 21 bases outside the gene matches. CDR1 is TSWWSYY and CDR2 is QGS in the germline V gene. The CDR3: CALGELSYAHPLLGDTGDKLIF. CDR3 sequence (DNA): TGTGCTCTTGGGGAACTTTCCTACGCTCACCCCTTACTGGGGGATACCGGCGATAAACTCATCTTT.

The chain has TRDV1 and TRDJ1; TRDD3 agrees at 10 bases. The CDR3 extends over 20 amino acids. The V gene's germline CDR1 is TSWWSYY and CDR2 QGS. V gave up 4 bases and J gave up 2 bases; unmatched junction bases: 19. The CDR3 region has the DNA TGTGCTCTTGGGGTCCTCTCCCGCCCTACGCTGGGGGATAGAACCGATAAACTCATCTTT. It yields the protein CALGVLSRPTLGDRTDKLIF.

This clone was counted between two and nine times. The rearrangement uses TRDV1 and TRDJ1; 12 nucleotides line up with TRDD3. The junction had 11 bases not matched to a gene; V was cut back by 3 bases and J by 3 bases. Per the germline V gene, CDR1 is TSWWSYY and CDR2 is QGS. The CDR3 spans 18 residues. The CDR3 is CALGDFPWGIRGSDKLIF. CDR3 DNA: TGTGCTCTTGGGGACTTCCCCTGGGGGATACGCGGCTCCGATAAACTCATCTTT.

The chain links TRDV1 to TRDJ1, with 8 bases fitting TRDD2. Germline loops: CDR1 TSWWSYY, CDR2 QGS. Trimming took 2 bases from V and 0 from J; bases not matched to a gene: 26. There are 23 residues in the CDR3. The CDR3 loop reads CALGESSYLLSGGGGKYTDKLIF. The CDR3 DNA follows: TGTGCTCTTGGGGAATCTTCCTACCTTCTCTCCGGCGGGGGGGGAAAGTACACCGATAAACTCATCTTT.

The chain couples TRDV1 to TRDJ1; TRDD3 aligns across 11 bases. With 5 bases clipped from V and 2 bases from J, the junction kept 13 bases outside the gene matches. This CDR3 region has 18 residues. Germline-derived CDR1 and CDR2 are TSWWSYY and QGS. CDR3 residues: CALGPRYGGYARTDKLIF. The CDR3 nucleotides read TGTGCTCTTGGGCCTCGATATGGGGGATACGCGAGGACCGATAAACTCATCTTT.

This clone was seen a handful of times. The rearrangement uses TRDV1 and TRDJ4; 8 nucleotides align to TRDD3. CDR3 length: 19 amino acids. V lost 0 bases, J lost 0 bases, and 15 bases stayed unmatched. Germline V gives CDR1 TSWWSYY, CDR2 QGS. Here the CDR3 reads CALGELVPLRLGGSRPLIF. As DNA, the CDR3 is TGTGCTCTTGGGGAACTAGTGCCCCTACGACTGGGGGGTTCCAGACCCCTGATCTTT.

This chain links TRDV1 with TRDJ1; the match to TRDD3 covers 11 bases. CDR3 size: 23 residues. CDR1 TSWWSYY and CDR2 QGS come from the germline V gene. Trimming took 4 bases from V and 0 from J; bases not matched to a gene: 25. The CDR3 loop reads CALGGNSPGPGYWGIGYTDKLIF. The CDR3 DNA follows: TGTGCTCTTGGGGGCAATTCCCCCGGGCCGGGGTACTGGGGGATAGGGTACACCGATAAACTCATCTTT.

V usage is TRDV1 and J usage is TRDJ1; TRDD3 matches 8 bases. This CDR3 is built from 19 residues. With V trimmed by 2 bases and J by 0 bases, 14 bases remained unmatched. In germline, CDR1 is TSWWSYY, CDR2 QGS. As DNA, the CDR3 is TGTGCTCTTGGGGAAGCCTCCTGGGTGGGGGATGCGTACACCGATAAACTCATCTTT. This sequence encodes CALGEASWVGDAYTDKLIF.

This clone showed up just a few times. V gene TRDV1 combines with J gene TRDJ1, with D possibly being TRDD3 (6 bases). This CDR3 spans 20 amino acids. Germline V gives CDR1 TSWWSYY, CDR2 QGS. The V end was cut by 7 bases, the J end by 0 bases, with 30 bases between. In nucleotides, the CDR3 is TGTGCTCTTGCGGGAGGAAGTAGCGCTGGGGATCGGGCGTACACCGATAAACTCATCTTT. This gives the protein CALAGGSSAGDRAYTDKLIF.